This TCR beta chain is from a study of cytomegalovirus exposure and HLA in healthy donors. The primer mix had 60 Vbeta and 13 Jbeta primers. Measured with immunoSEQ multiplex PCR; TCRdb has only the in-frame clones, and not every one. The sample consists of under 150,000 clones, 78% of them appearing once. Germline-derived CDR1 and CDR2 are KGHSY and FQNENV. There are 14 residues in the CDR3. The germline V and J ends were trimmed by 6 bases and 4 bases, with 15 bases remaining between them. Sequencing was done on a sample of PBMCs. The clonotype comes from a man aged 35 to 55 in good health and CMV-seropositive. This sequence joins TRBV16 and TRBJ1-2; D is unresolved. In nucleotides, the CDR3 is TGTGCCAGCAGACCCTTCGGGTCTTCCTATGGCTACACCTTC. This gives the protein CASRPFGSSYGYTF.